This TCR beta chain was captured in a study of blood T cells in healthy people across ages. Alongside a J-beta primer mix, a sample-barcoded 5' primer served in a second PCR lasting roughly 7 to 11 cycles. TCRdb analysed the 5' RACE reads with MiXCR anew, one entry per CDR3 protein. The table includes roughly 2 million distinct CDR3 sequences, 49% detected once. V was shortened by 7 bases and J by 9 bases, with 13 bases between the two germline ends. The CDR3 is 12 residues long. The chain has TRBV12-3 or TRBV12-4 and TRBJ1-5; weak D call: TRBD1 (5 bases). This TCR came from a woman in her 40s in good health. Sequencing was performed on blood. Here the CDR3 reads CASNVRGRPQHF. In DNA form, the CDR3 reads TGTGCCAGCAACGTCCGGGGACGGCCCCAGCATTTT.